This T cell receptor (beta chain) derives from a study of HIV-infected children after antiretroviral therapy interruption. Turning to the study itself: Children had CD4+ above 500, viral load below 50 copies/ml, either treatment arm. Recorded EBV and CMV exposure existed for most children. General observations from the study: Naive CD4+ CDR3 sharing between time points fell after interruption began.

RNA-based 3' RACE libraries used unique molecular identifiers. TCRdb ran MiXCR on the 3' RACE reads and lists one entry per CDR3 protein. The sample lists about 83,000 distinct CDR3 sequences, approximately 6.9% occurring once. V lost 4 bases, J lost 0 bases, and 10 bases lay in between. CDR1 DFQATT and CDR2 SNEGSKA come from the germline V gene (reference sequence). The CDR3 totals 14 residues. Specified treatment: PENTA 11 planned treatment interruption arm or continuous ART arm. Cryopreserved PBMC samples required at least 5 million viable cells. This clonotype came up a few times. Antigen: not known.

Specimen: CD45RA+ CD4+ T cells from PBMCs, pooled from several time points, collected from a donor given antiretroviral therapy, either interrupted or continuous. Specified subset: naive CD4+ CD45RA+ CD45RO- T cells. The chain recombines TRBV20-1 with TRBJ2-1; no reliable D call. The sequence was obtained from a pool of human donors with HIV. The CDR3 coding sequence is TGCAGTGCTAACCGGGCCCACTCCTACAATGAGCAGTTCTTC. It translates to CSANRAHSYNEQFF.